This TCR beta chain was documented in a study of PD-1 blockade in mismatch repair-deficient tumors. Study as a whole: All were previously treated, progressing patients with approximately 11 mismatch repair-deficient cancer types.

The TCR-sequenced patients were three responders to pembrolizumab. The assay was immunoSEQ multiplex PCR, and TCRdb's table has in-frame clones only and misses some. The sample contains 100,000 to 150,000 clones, 88% of which appear only once. Looked up from germline, CDR1 is GTSNPN and CDR2 is SVGIG (reference sequence). V was trimmed by 7 bases and J by 0 bases, leaving 11 bases between them. This CDR3 has 13 residues. Sequenced here: peripheral blood, sampled almost 74 weeks after starting pembrolizumab. V gene TRBV30 combines with J gene TRBJ2-3; no definite D call. This receptor was identified in an adult with mismatch repair-deficient cancer. The CDR3 here is CALNGGSTDTQYF. The CDR3 nucleotides are TGTGCCTTAAACGGCGGCAGCACAGATACGCAGTATTTT.